Included here is one TCR beta chain sequence, with context. Antigen: not known. This sample was included in a study of molecular identifiers for immune sequencing clone quantification. Study background: In the replicates, RNA derived from roughly 20,000 or 100,000 naive CD8 cells was divided into five parts, and four were sequenced.

The authors sorted naive CD8 T cells as CD8+CD4-CCR7+CD45RA+. The CDR3 totals 15 residues. Germline lookup yields CDR1 KGHDR and CDR2 SFDVKD. The ends were cut back, 4 bases at V and 14 bases at J, with 25 bases in the middle. TCRdb re-derived calls from the PCR reads in MiXCR, one entry per CDR3 protein. The repertoire holds a few hundred thousand distinct CDR3 sequences, with 24% as singletons. Study outcomes and limitations: For effector cells, clones above 20 RNA copies held over 97% of molecules; for naive cells, under 1%. Amid some 1 million naive cells, spiked Jurkat TCR RNA from one cell was reportedly still detectable.

The chain has TRBV24-1 and TRBJ1-1; a weak D match, TRBD1 (6 bases). The material sequenced was naive CD8+ T cells from blood, with Jurkat cell RNA spiked in. Subset reported: FACS-sorted CD8+CD4-CCR7+CD45RA+ naive T cells. This receptor was obtained from a human donor in good health. Some libraries in this study had Jurkat cell RNA spiked in. The CDR3 here is CATSDPAGDPGGAFF. CDR3 DNA: TGTGCCACCAGTGACCCGGCAGGGGACCCCGGCGGAGCCTTCTTT.